This paragraph reports one T cell receptor beta chain. Its antigen is as yet unknown. The method was immunoSEQ multiplex PCR; TCRdb's version includes in-frame clones alone and lacks a portion of them. The repertoire holds roughly 70,000 clones, with approximately 90% as singletons. The CDR3 extends over 16 amino acids. CDR1 MGHDK and CDR2 SYGVNS come from the germline V gene. Trimming took off 4 bases at V and 4 bases at J, with 19 bases between the two ends. The data originate from a study of T cell responses to AZD1222 COVID-19 vaccine. Study-level points and caveats: Seropositive status at baseline applied to only 5 to 7 AZD1222 recipients. Donor demographics were predominantly white British with a female majority; clonal diversity may be underestimated. Reports say nearly half of spike-specific TCRs go after unmutated variant regions. Spike-specific TCR breadth rose after two AZD1222 doses, and depth rose as well.

The chain recombines TRBV25-1 with TRBJ1-2, with D maybe TRBD1 (5 bases). The sequencing here drew on peripheral blood, taken 28 days after the second dose of the MenACWY control vaccine. This receptor was taken from an adult who received the MenACWY meningococcal vaccine as a control. CDR3 bases: TGTGCCAGCAGTGCCTCCTTGGGCAGGGAGGGCTATGGCTACACCTTC. Amino acids: CASSASLGREGYGYTF.